The clone carrying this TCR beta chain was seen a handful of times. Its antigen remains unknown. All of the donors were Caucasians in good health. Unique molecular identifiers were present on the cDNA, and a universal primer site came from template switching. MiXCR, applied by TCRdb to the 5' RACE reads, yields one record per CDR3 protein. There are 750,000 to 950,000 distinct CDR3 sequences in the sample; about 12% occur only once, and about 1.5% lies in the top ten. This CDR3 has 16 residues. Trimming took off 3 bases at V and 2 bases at J, with 16 bases between the two ends. Germline lookup yields CDR1 DFQATT and CDR2 SNEGSKA (reference sequence). This entry comes from a study of identical twins. Study observations and caveats: The study reached conclusions through statistical analysis that was cross-sectional, not following the same donors. The study found that models underestimated out-of-frame TCR alpha sharing in monozygotic twins.

Another study also made use of these data, one on yellow fever vaccine responses in identical twins.

Sequencing input: PBMCs. The rearrangement links TRBV20-1 to TRBJ2-2; D gene uncertain. This receptor was identified in a woman under 30 in good health. The CDR3 DNA reads TGCAGTGCTAGCCAAAATTTACCGCGAAACACCGGGGAGCTGTTTTTT. Amino acid sequence: CSASQNLPRNTGELFF.